This record concerns one TCR gamma chain sequence. The antigen it recognizes is unknown. This DNA's translation differs at residue 11 from TCRdb's protein, which comes from a much larger clone; a read error is likely, and the protein shown is translated from the DNA. From the germline V gene, CDR1 is EGSTGY and CDR2 is YDSYTSSV. From the cysteine through the phenylalanine, the CDR3 covers 13 amino acids. Left in the record is the CDR3 DNA by itself, 39 bases read in frame from the first base. TCR sequencing was performed on genomic DNA from peripheral blood mononuclear cells isolated from patients and controls. The control group consisted of around 23 healthy adult blood donors (median age 64 years; roughly 12 males and approximately eleven females) who were matched to the patients for age and sex. This entry is derived from a study of gamma delta lymphoproliferative disorders and STAT genes (dated by TCRdb to the late 2010s). Context from the whole study: The LymphoTrack Dx TCRG Assay was used to prepare gamma-chain libraries from at least 50 ng of genomic DNA. To confirm results, a couple of gamma-chain samples and every delta-chain sample were sequenced twice. Delta-chain libraries followed the EuroClonality-NGS working group standard operating procedure, because no corresponding Invivoscribe delta assay was available. The study profiled TCR gamma and delta CDR3 repertoires by deep sequencing in Tgammadelta lymphoproliferative disease patients and healthy controls, within a larger immunophenotypic and STAT-mutation study. Results the study describes overall, beyond this receptor: It was noted by the authors that NGS specificity may be reduced at low frequencies, so confirmation of the public or private nature of leukemic clones is needed. When whole repertoires were clustered, gamma repertoires from patients grouped apart from those of healthy controls, but delta repertoires did not separate between the groups. Almost every major gamma and delta clonotype in patients was public, meaning shared with at least one healthy donor, and only two gamma clonotypes were private to disease. T cells in controls likely covered a range of maturation stages, whereas leukemic cells were skewed toward terminal effectors, which could potentially limit comparisons between patients and controls.

Both library preparation methods relied on multiplex PCR with primers aimed at conserved V and J regions of the TCR genes. After purification and pooling, the amplicons were sequenced on an Illumina MiSeq platform. Processing in the source paper ran as follows. V(D)J alignment, clonotype assembly and translation were performed with MiXCR, whereas functionality assessment and CDR3 repertoire analyses were performed with VDJtools. The IMGT definition of CDR3 was applied, and only productive sequences using functional genes were analyzed, with ORF genes and pseudogenes left out. A custom Python script was used to look across all patients and controls for identical amino acid CDR3s belonging to major clonotypes, meaning those with a frequency of >=5%. To compare clonotype frequencies between patients and controls, a one-sided non-parametric Wilcoxon test was applied. Clonotypes were called again by TCRdb from the public reads via CATT, and duplicate nucleotide sequences were then merged into one entry. These V and J calls rely on TCRdb rather than the paper's analysis. The sample records roughly 2,400 gamma-chain clones, around 10% of which are singletons. The ten largest make up approximately 9.4% of the sample.

A V gene of TRGV4 was called, but no J gene was assigned. This sequence originates from a human donor in good health. The source material was blood. At the DNA level, the sequence is TGTGCCACCTGGGATTCAAATTATTATAAGAACCTCTTT. Its product reads: CATWDSNYYKNLF.